This T cell receptor beta chain was sequenced during a study of HIV-infected patients and healthy controls. This clonotype turned up a few times. The repertoire came from unfractionated whole blood and reflected all unsorted peripheral T cells. CDR3 length equals 13 residues. In germline, CDR1 is SQVTM, CDR2 ANQGSEA. The V and J ends lost 2 bases and 1 base respectively, with 8 bases between them. About 480 ng RNA was reverse transcribed with alpha and beta constant-region primers. Using multiplexing indices, alpha and beta chain libraries were generated apart by chain-specific third strand synthesis. Using its own MiXCR run on the 5' RACE reads, TCRdb lists one record per CDR3 protein. Of about 18,000 distinct CDR3 sequences in the sample, about 8.2% were seen once.

What was sequenced was blood. This TCR came from an adult in good health. This chain joins TRBV29-1 and TRBJ1-1; tentative D call: TRBD1 (5 bases). The CDR3, as DNA: TGCAGCGTTGAACGACAGAAGAACACTGAAGCTTTCTTT. Protein product: CSVERQKNTEAFF.